A single sample gave rise to the 18 T cell receptor beta chains below, sequenced in a study of identical twins. Each CDR3 protein is one row after TCRdb ran MiXCR on the 5' RACE reads. The sample gives 1.5 million or so distinct CDR3 sequences, about 32% of which show up once; about 0.27% is in the top ten. Sample: cord blood. The receptors derive from a newborn girl in good health.

The CDR3 nucleotides read TGTGCCAGCAGTTTCTGGACTAGCAGGAGTAGGTCCTACAATGAGCAGTACTTC. Translation: CASSFWTSRSRSYNEQYF. The J gene is TRBJ2-1, the V gene TRBV28; 8 bases match TRBD2. TRBJ2-7 matches the DNA end more closely, so the J call is doubtful. The germline gives CDR1 MDHEN, CDR2 SYDVKM. The CDR3 consists of 18 residues.

The chain recombines TRBV20-1 with TRBJ2-3; D is possibly TRBD2 (6 bases). Germline V gene sequence: CDR1 DFQATT, CDR2 SNEGSKA (reference sequence). Between the trimmed V and J ends, which lost 5 bases and 4 bases, there was a span of 13 bases. The CDR3 consists of 13 residues. The CDR3 spells CSARTSQADTQYF. In DNA form, the CDR3 reads TGCAGTGCTCGTACTAGCCAGGCAGATACGCAGTATTTT.

The chain uses TRBV2 and TRBJ2-7; 8 bases align to TRBD2. Germline CDR1 SNHLY, CDR2 FYNNEI. Losses at the gene ends were 7 bases for V and 2 bases for J; bases not matched to a gene: 7. This CDR3 is 14 amino acids long. In DNA form, the CDR3 reads TGTGCCAGCAATCCGGGAGGGCCGACCTACGAGCAGTACTTC. Translating it yields CASNPGGPTYEQYF. Variable domain in full (rest from reference TRBV2 and TRBJ2-7): EPEVTQTPSHQVTQMGQEVILRCVPISNHLYFYWYRQILGQKVEFLVSFYNNEISEKSEIFDDQFSVERPDGSNFTLKIRSTKLEDSAMYFCASNPGGPTYEQYFGPGTRLTVT.

This chain links TRBV29-1 with TRBJ2-5, with D maybe TRBD2 (6 bases). The CDR3 totals 13 residues. CDR1 is SQVTM and CDR2 is ANQGSEA in the germline V gene. The germline V and J ends were trimmed by 4 bases and 8 bases, with 17 bases remaining between them. The DNA for the CDR3 is TGCAGCGTTGGAACTAGTCGGCGGGATACCCAGTACTTC. Protein sequence: CSVGTSRRDTQYF. Full variable domain (outside the CDR3, taken from reference TRBV29-1 and TRBJ2-5): SAVISQKPSRDICQRGTSLTIQCQVDSQVTMMFWYRQQPGQSLTLIATANQGSEATYESGFVIDKFPISRPNLTFSTLTVSNMSPEDSSIYLCSVGTSRRDTQYFGPGTRLLVL.

V and J are TRBV30 and TRBJ1-2, with 8 bases matching TRBD1. This CDR3 is 13 amino acids long. Germline lookup yields CDR1 GTSNPN and CDR2 SVGIG (reference sequence). The V segment lost 2 bases and the J segment 4 bases; nucleotides outside the gene matches: 3. CDR3 coding DNA: TGTGCCTGGAGTACTGGACAGGGCTATGGCTACACCTTC. As protein: CAWSTGQGYGYTF.

This chain connects TRBV27 to TRBJ2-1, with unresolved D. V was clipped by 5 bases and J by 0 bases, with 11 bases between them. Germline assignment: CDR1 MNHEY and CDR2 SMNVEV (reference sequence). This CDR3 region has 15 residues. CDR3 residues: CASSPLVGSYNEQFF. The DNA for the CDR3 is TGTGCCAGCAGTCCCCTTGTCGGCTCCTACAATGAGCAGTTCTTC.

The rearrangement joins TRBV20-1 to TRBJ2-4; 8 nucleotides align to TRBD2. The ends lost 8 bases at V and 1 base at J; junction bases unmatched: 4. In germline, CDR1 is DFQATT, CDR2 SNEGSKA (reference sequence). CDR3 length: 13 amino acids. CDR3 nucleotides: TGCAGTCCCGAGCGGGGGGCCAAAAACATTCAGTACTTC. Residues: CSPERGAKNIQYF.

V is TRBV7-2 and J is TRBJ2-1, with 8 nucleotides matching TRBD2. The CDR3 extends over 16 amino acids. Per germline, CDR1 SGHTA and CDR2 FQGNSA. J gave up 4 bases and V 5 bases, and 10 bases lay outside the gene matches. CDR3 region: CASSRKSGGLYNEQFF. In DNA form, the CDR3 reads TGTGCCAGCAGCCGCAAGAGCGGGGGACTATACAATGAGCAGTTCTTC.

This CDR3 is CASSLGGGARTGTQYF. DNA of the CDR3: TGTGCCAGCAGCTTAGGTGGGGGGGCCCGCACGGGTACGCAGTATTTT. V and J are TRBV11-3 and TRBJ2-3, with D possibly being TRBD2 (7 bases). CDR1 is SGHNT, CDR2 YENEEA, per germline. There are 16 residues in the CDR3. Trimming took off 1 base at V and 8 bases at J, with 19 bases between the two ends.

V gene TRBV5-6 combines with J gene TRBJ1-4, with a possible D match to TRBD1 (5 bases). Germline loops: CDR1 SGHDT, CDR2 YYEEEE. V gave up 2 bases and J gave up 2 bases, with 10 bases separating them. The CDR3 consists of 15 residues. The CDR3 region has the DNA TGTGCCAGCAGCTTTCGTCGGGACACTAATGAAAAACTGTTTTTT. This gives the protein CASSFRRDTNEKLFF.

J is TRBJ1-1 and V is TRBV28; 10 nucleotides match TRBD1. Trimming at V came to 6 bases and at J to 3 bases, leaving 7 bases not matched to a gene. The CDR3 loop spans 15 amino acids. The germline CDR1 and CDR2 sequences are MDHEN and SYDVKM. In nucleotides, the CDR3 is TGTGCCAGCAGAAGCCCGGGACAGGGGTACACTGAAGCTTTCTTT. Protein: CASRSPGQGYTEAFF. Complete variable domain (other parts from reference TRBV28 and TRBJ1-1): DVKVTQSSRYLVKRTGEKVFLECVQDMDHENMFWYRQDPGLGLRLIYFSYDVKMKEKGDIPEGYSVSREKKERFSLILESASTNQTSMYLCASRSPGQGYTEAFFGQGTRLTVV.

V is TRBV9 and J is TRBJ1-6; D call uncertain. With 0 bases removed from V and 3 bases from J, the gap between germline ends came to 13 bases. Germline V CDR1 and CDR2: SGDLS, YYNGEE. The CDR3 has 17 amino acids. Here the CDR3 reads CASSVDPGGRYNSPLHF. The CDR3 nucleotides are TGTGCCAGCAGCGTAGACCCGGGAGGCCGCTATAATTCACCCCTCCACTTT.

This sequence joins TRBV29-1 and TRBJ2-1; 7 nucleotides line up with TRBD1. The DNA end lines up better with TRBJ2-7; the J call may be wrong. The CDR3 runs 11 residues. Germline CDR1 SQVTM, CDR2 ANQGSEA. The CDR3 DNA reads TGCAGTATTACAGGGGACAATGAGCAGTACTTC. Translated: CSITGDNEQYF.

This clonotype was observed a handful of times. This chain links TRBV6-1 with TRBJ1-2; the D is unclear. There are 15 residues in the CDR3. V lost 7 bases and J 3 bases, leaving 18 bases between the germline ends. Germline CDR1 MNHNS, CDR2 SASEGT. CDR3: CASIVTGPYDYGYTF. The CDR3 DNA follows: TGTGCCAGCATTGTAACCGGGCCCTATGACTATGGCTACACCTTC.

J is TRBJ1-2 and V is TRBV4-1, with D tentatively TRBD1 (5 bases). Looked up from germline, CDR1 is MGHRA and CDR2 is YSYEKL. Trimming pared 8 bases from V and 0 bases from J, leaving 19 bases between. The CDR3 is made up of 16 amino acids. The CDR3 region has the DNA TGCGCCAGCGTTGGTAGGACGTGGGGACCTAACTATGGCTACACCTTC. Translation gives CASVGRTWGPNYGYTF.

This clonotype was observed a few times. The chain joins TRBV24-1 to TRBJ2-7; 9 bases map to TRBD1. The CDR3 totals 15 residues. The V segment lost 0 bases and the J segment 4 bases; nucleotides outside the gene matches: 3. Looked up from germline, CDR1 is KGHDR and CDR2 is SFDVKD. For the CDR3, the DNA is TGTGCCACCAGTGATTTGACAGGGGGCAATTACGAGCAGTACTTC. It codes for CATSDLTGGNYEQYF.

This clonotype has only a few counts. The chain combines TRBV27 with TRBJ1-1, with 7 nucleotides matching TRBD1. This CDR3 region has 13 residues. The trim removed 8 bases at V and 4 bases at J, leaving 7 bases unmatched. Germline CDR1 is MNHEY and CDR2 is SMNVEV (reference sequence). The CDR3 sequence: CASGFHRGTEAFF. The CDR3 DNA reads TGTGCCAGCGGATTCCACAGGGGCACTGAAGCTTTCTTT.

This clonotype came up once. This chain uses TRBV12-3 or TRBV12-4 with TRBJ1-5; D is ambiguous. The CDR3 consists of 14 residues. The V end was cut by 4 bases, the J end by 0 bases, with 7 bases between. The CDR3 nucleotides are TGTGCCAGCAGTTGGGTTGATAGCAATCAGCCCCAGCATTTT. Protein sequence: CASSWVDSNQPQHF.